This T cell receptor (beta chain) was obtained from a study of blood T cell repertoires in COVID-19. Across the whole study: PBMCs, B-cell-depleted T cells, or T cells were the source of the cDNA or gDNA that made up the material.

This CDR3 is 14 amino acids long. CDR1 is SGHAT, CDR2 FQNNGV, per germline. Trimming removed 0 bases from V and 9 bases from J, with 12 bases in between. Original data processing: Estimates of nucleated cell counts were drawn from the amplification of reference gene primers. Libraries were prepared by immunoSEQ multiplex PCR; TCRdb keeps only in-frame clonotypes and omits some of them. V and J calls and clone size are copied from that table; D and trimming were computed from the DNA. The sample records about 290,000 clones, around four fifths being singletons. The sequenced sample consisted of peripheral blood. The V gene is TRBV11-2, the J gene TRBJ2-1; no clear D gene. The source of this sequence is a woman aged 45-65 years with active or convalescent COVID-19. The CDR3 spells CASSLEPSSGEQFF. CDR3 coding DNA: TGTGCCAGCAGCTTAGAACCCTCCTCAGGTGAGCAGTTCTTC.